Sequencing of this TCR beta chain was carried out in a study of cytomegalovirus exposure and HLA in healthy donors. Study-wide findings and caveats: One variant, a missense change in DCLRE1C, was linked in a later analysis to TCR beta V- and J-gene trimming.

Amplification used 60 Vbeta primers and 13 Jbeta primers. Sequencing used immunoSEQ multiplex PCR; TCRdb keeps in-frame clones, though not all of them. The sample holds roughly 90,000 clones, approximately 80% seen once. Each donor's status was that of a healthy bone marrow donor. Comment on this clone: Its antigen is undetermined.

Germline CDR1 is MNHEY and CDR2 is SVGAGI. Trimming stripped 8 bases from V and 5 bases from J, with 15 bases between. The CDR3 loop spans 14 amino acids. The sequencing input was PBMCs. This chain uses TRBV6-5 with TRBJ2-2, with D possibly matching TRBD1 (8 bases). The TCR comes from a man between 18 and 29 years old in good health and CMV-seronegative. The CDR3 reads CASRNRGGTGELFF. The CDR3 DNA reads TGTGCCAGCCGAAACAGGGGGGGAACCGGGGAGCTGTTTTTT.